The next 4 T cell receptor beta chains were all read from a single sample in a study of CD8 T cells in ankylosing spondylitis. TCRdb re-analysed the 5' RACE reads in MiXCR, keeping a single row per CDR3 protein. The sample shows 150,000 or so distinct CDR3 sequences, approximately 10% of them seen only once. The sample consisted of blood, either unsorted or a sorted T cell fraction (not recorded which). These receptors were taken from a female donor with ankylosing spondylitis or in good health (not recorded which).

With respect to this clonotype: Because the CDR3's place on the DNA is in doubt, the DNA is left out and the CDR3 is given as listed by TCRdb. The chain is built from TRBV6-5 and TRBJ2-2. The CDR3 extends over 17 residues, inclusive of both ends. Germline values: CDR1 MNHEY, CDR2 SVGAGI. CDR3 sequence reads: CASSYSGPPNTGELFFF.

The table lists this clonotype with many counts. CDR3 bases: TGCAGCGTTGTAGGGACATCTAGCTCCTACAATGAGCAGTTCTTC. This codes for CSVVGTSSSYNEQFF. The V gene is TRBV29-1, the J gene TRBJ2-1; tentatively, D is TRBD1 (6 bases). The germline CDR1 and CDR2 sequences are SQVTM and ANQGSEA. The CDR3 has 15 residues. Trimming left V 4 bases short and J 0 bases short, with 13 bases between.

The sample holds a few counts of this clonotype. J is TRBJ2-2 and V is TRBV6-1, with D possibly being TRBD1 (5 bases). The CDR3 is made up of 14 amino acids. Germline V gene sequence: CDR1 MNHNS, CDR2 SASEGT. Deletions cut 4 bases from V and 1 base from J, with 7 bases between. The CDR3 region is CASSGQGNTGELFF. In DNA, the CDR3 is TGTGCCAGCAGTGGTCAGGGGAACACCGGGGAGCTGTTTTTT.

The chain is built from TRBV9 and TRBJ2-6; D might be TRBD1 or TRBD2, each matching 6 bases. V was shortened by 3 bases and J by 6 bases, with 19 bases between the two germline ends. The CDR3 spans 17 residues. Germline values: CDR1 SGDLS, CDR2 YYNGEE. The CDR3 region has the DNA TGTGCCAGCAGCGGAACAACGGGGGCCTCTCCGGCCAACGTCCTGACTTTC. Translation: CASSGTTGASPANVLTF.